This T cell receptor (beta chain) was identified during a study of technical replicates of blood from a few donors. Assay: immunoSEQ multiplex PCR; the TCRdb copy retains only in-frame clones and omits some. The repertoire includes more than 75,000 clones, about nine tenths of them detected once, and around 0.3% sits in the top ten. The clonotype comes from a human donor in good health. The sample consisted of T cells isolated from PBMCs.

The CDR3 DNA sequence: TGTGCCAGCAGTTTGTGGCGGAGCTCTGGAAACACCATATATTTT. Translation: CASSLWRSSGNTIYF. The chain employs TRBV2 and TRBJ1-3; D remains ambiguous. Germline V lookup: CDR1 SNHLY, CDR2 FYNNEI. The V end was cut by 5 bases, the J end by 0 bases, with 11 bases between. The CDR3 has 15 amino acids.